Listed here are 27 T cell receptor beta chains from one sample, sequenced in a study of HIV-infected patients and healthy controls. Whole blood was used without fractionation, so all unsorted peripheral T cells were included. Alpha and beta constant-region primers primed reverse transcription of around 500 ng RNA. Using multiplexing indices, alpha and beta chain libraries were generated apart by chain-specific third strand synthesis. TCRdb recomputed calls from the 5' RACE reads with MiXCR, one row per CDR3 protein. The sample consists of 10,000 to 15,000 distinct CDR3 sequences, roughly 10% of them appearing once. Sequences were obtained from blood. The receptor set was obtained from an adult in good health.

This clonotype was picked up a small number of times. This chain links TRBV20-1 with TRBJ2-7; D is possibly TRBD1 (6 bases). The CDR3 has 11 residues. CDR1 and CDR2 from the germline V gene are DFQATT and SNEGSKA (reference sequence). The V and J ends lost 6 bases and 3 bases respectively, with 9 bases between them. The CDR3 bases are TGCAGTGCGCAGGGGAGCTACGAGCAGTACTTC. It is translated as CSAQGSYEQYF.

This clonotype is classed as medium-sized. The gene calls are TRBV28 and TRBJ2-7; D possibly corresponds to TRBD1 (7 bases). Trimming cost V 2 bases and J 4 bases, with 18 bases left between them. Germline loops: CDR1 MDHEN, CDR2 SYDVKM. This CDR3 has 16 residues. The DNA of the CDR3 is TGTGCCAGCAGTTTAGGAGGGGGCAAGTCTCGATACGAGCAGTACTTC. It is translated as CASSLGGGKSRYEQYF.

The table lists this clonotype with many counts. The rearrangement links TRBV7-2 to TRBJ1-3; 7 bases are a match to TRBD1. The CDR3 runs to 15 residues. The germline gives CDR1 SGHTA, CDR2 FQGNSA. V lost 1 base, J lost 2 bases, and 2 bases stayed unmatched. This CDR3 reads CASSLEGAAGNTIYF. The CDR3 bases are TGTGCCAGCAGCTTAGAGGGGGCGGCTGGAAACACCATATATTTT.

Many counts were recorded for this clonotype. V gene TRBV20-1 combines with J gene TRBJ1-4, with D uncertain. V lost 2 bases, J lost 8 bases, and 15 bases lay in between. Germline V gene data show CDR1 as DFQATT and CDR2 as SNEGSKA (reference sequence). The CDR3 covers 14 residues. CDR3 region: CSARHGLGKEKLFF. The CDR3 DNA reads TGCAGTGCTAGACACGGGCTTGGCAAGGAAAAACTGTTTTTT.

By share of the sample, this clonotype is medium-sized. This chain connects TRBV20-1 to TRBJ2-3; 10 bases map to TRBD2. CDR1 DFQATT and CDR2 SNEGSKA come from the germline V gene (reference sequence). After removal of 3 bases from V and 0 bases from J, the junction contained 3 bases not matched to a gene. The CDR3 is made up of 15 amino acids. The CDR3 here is CSASGLAESTDTQYF. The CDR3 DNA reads TGCAGTGCTAGTGGACTAGCGGAAAGCACAGATACGCAGTATTTT.

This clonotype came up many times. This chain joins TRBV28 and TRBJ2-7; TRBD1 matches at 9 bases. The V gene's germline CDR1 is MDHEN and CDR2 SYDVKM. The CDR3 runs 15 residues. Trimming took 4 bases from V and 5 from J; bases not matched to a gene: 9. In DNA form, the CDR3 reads TGTGCCAGCAGTTACCCTACAGGGGGCACGGACGAGCAGTACTTC. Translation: CASSYPTGGTDEQYF.

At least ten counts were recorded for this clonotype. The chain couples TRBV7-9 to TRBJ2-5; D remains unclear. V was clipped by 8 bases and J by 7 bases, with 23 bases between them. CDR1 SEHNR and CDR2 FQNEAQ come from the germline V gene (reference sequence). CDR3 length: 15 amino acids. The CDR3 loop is CASAAPSSVTGTQYF. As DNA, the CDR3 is TGTGCCAGCGCTGCACCCTCTTCCGTTACGGGGACCCAGTACTTC.

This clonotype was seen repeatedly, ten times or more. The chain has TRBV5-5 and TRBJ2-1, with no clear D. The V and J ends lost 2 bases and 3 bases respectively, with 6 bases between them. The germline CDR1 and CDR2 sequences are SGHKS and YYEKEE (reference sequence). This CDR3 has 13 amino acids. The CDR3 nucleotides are TGTGCCAGCAGCTTAACAAGCTACAATGAGCAGTTCTTC. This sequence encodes CASSLTSYNEQFF.

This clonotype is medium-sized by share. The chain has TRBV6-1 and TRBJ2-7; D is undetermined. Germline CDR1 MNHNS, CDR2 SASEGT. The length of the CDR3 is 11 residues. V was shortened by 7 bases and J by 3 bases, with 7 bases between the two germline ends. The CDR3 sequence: CASTLDYEQYF. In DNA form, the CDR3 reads TGTGCCAGCACCTTGGACTACGAGCAGTACTTC.

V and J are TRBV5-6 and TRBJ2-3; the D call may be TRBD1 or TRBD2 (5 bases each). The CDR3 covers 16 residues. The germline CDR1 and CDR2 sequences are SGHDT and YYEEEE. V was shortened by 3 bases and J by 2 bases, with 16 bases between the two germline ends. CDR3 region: CASSSFLGEPTDTQYF. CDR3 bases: TGTGCCAGCAGCTCCTTTTTGGGGGAGCCCACAGATACGCAGTATTTT. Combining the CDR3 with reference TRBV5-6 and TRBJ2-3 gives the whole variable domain DAGVTQSPTHLIKTRGQQVTLRCSPKSGHDTVSWYQQALGQGPQFIFQYYEEEERQRGNFPDRFSGHQFPNYSSELNVNALLLGDSALYLCASSSFLGEPTDTQYFGPGTRLTVL.

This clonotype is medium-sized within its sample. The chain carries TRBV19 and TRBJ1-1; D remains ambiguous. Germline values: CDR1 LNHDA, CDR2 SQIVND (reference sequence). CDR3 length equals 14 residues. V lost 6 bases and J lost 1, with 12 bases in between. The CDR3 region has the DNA TGTGCCAGTAGCGAAAGGGTCCCGAACACTGAAGCTTTCTTT. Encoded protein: CASSERVPNTEAFF.

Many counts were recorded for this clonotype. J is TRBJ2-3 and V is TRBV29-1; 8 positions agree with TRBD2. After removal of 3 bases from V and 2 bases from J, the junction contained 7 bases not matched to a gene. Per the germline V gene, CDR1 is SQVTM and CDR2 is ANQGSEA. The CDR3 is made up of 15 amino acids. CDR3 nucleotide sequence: TGCAGCGTTGACGGTCTAGCGGGTAACACAGATACGCAGTATTTT. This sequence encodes CSVDGLAGNTDTQYF.

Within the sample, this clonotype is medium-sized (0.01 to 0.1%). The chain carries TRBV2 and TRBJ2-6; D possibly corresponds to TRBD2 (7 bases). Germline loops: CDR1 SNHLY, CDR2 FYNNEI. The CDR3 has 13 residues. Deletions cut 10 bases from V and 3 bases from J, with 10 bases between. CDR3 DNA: TGTGCCACCGGGGGGCTTGGGGCCAACGTCCTGACTTTC. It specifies CATGGLGANVLTF. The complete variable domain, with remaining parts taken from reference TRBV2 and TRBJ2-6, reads EPEVTQTPSHQVTQMGQEVILRCVPISNHLYFYWYRQILGQKVEFLVSFYNNEISEKSEIFDDQFSVERPDGSNFTLKIRSTKLEDSAMYFCATGGLGANVLTFGAGSRLTVL.

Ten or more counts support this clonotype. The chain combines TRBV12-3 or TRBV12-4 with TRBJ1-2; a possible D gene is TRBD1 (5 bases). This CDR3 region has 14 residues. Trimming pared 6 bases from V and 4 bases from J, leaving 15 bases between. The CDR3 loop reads CASSSGTVVYGYTF. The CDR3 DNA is TGTGCCAGCAGCTCAGGGACGGTAGTCTATGGCTACACCTTC.

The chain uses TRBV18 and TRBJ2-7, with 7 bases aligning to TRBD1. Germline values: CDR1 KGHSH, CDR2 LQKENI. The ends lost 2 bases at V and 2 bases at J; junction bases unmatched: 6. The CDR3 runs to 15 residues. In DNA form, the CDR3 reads TGTGCCAGCTCACCATCCCAGGGGGTTGCCTACGAGCAGTACTTC. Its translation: CASSPSQGVAYEQYF. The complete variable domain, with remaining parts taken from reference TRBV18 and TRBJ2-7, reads NAGVMQNPRHLVRRRGQEARLRCSPMKGHSHVYWYRQLPEEGLKFMVYLQKENIIDESGMPKERFSAEFPKEGPSILRIQQVVRGDSAAYFCASSPSQGVAYEQYFGPGTRLTVT.

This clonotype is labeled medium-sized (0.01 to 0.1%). The CDR3 nucleotides read TGTGCCAGTAGTGCAATTCTAACACTAGCGGGGAACAATGAGCAGTTCTTC. Its translation is CASSAILTLAGNNEQFF. The chain recombines TRBV19 with TRBJ2-1, with 10 bases identical to TRBD2. The V gene end was trimmed by 5 bases and the J gene end by 5 bases; junction bases not matched to a gene: 12. Per the germline V gene, CDR1 is LNHDA and CDR2 is SQIVND (reference sequence). This CDR3 region has 17 residues.

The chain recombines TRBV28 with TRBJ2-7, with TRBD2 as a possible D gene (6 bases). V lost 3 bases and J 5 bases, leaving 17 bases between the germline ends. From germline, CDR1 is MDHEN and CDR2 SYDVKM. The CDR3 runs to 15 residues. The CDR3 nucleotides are TGTGCCAGCAGTTTGTACCTCGGGAGTATCAACGAGCAGTACTTC. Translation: CASSLYLGSINEQYF.

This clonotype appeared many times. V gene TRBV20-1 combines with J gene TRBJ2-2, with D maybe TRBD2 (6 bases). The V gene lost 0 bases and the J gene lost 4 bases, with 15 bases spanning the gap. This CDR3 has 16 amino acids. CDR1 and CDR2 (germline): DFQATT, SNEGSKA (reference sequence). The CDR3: CSAREGSGWSTGELFF. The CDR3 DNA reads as TGCAGTGCTAGAGAGGGGAGCGGGTGGAGCACCGGGGAGCTGTTTTTT.

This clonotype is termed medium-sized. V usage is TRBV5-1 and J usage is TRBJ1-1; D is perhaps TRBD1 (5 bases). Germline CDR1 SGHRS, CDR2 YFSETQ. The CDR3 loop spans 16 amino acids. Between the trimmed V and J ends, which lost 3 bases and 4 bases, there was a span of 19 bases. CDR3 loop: CASSSLGVGVGTEAFF. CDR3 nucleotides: TGCGCCAGCAGCTCCCTAGGGGTAGGGGTTGGCACTGAAGCTTTCTTT.

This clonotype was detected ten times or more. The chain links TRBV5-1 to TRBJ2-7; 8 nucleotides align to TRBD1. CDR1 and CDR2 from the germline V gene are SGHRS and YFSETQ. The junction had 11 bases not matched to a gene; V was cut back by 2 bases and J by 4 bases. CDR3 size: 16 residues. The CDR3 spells CASSLLTGEPRYEQYF. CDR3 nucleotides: TGCGCCAGCAGCTTATTGACAGGGGAACCTCGTTACGAGCAGTACTTC.

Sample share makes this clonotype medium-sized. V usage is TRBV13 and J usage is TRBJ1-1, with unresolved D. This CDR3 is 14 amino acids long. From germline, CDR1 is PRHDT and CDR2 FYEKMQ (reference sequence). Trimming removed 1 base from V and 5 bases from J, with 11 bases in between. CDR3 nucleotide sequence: TGTGCCAGCAGCTTAGACCGGTGGGGTACTGAAGCTTTCTTT. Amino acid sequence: CASSLDRWGTEAFF.

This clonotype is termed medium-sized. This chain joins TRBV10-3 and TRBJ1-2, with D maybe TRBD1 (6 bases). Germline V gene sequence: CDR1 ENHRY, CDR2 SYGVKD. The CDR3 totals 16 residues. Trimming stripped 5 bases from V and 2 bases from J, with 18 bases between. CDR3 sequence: CAISFLLEGGNYGYTF. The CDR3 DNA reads TGTGCCATCAGTTTCCTTCTGGAAGGGGGGAACTATGGCTACACCTTC.

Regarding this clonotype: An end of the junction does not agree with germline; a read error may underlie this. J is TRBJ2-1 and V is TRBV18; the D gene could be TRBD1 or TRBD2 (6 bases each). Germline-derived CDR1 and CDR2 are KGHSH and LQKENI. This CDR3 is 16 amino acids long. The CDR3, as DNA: TGTGCCGGCTCACCGGAAGGGGGGTGGTACTACAATGAGCAGTTCTTC. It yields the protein CAGSPEGGWYYNEQFF.

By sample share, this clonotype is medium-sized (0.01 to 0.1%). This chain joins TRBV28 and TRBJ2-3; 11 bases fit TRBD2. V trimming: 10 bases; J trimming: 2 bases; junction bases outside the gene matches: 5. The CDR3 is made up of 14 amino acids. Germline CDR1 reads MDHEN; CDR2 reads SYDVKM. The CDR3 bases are TGTGCCACAGGGACTAGCGGACTCACAGATACGCAGTATTTT. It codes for CATGTSGLTDTQYF. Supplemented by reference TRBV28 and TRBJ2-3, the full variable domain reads DVKVTQSSRYLVKRTGEKVFLECVQDMDHENMFWYRQDPGLGLRLIYFSYDVKMKEKGDIPEGYSVSREKKERFSLILESASTNQTSMYLCATGTSGLTDTQYFGPGTRLTVL.

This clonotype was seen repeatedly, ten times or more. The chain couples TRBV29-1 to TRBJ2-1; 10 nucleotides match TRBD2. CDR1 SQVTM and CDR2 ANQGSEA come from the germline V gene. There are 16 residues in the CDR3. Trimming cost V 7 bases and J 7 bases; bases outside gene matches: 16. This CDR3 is CSGLPRSGRARNEQFF. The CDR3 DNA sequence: TGCAGCGGGCTCCCGCGGAGCGGGAGGGCCAGGAATGAGCAGTTCTTC.

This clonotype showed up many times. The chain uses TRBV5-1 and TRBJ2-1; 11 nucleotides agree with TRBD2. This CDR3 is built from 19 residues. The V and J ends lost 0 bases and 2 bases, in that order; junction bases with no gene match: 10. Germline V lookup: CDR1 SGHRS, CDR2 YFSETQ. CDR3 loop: CASSLGRSVAGGPYNEQFF. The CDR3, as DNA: TGCGCCAGCAGCTTGGGTCGGTCGGTAGCGGGAGGGCCCTACAATGAGCAGTTCTTC.

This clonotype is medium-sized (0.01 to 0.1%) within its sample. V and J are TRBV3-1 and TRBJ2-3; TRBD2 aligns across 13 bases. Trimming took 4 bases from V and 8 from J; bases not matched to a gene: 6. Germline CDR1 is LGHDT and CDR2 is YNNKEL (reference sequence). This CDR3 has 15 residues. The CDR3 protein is CASSRTSGGYRTQYF. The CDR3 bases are TGTGCCAGCAGCCGGACTAGCGGGGGTTACCGTACGCAGTATTTT.